The 12 T cell receptor beta chains given below trace back to one sample, sequenced in a study of beta chain features in type 1 diabetes. General study points: Moderately but significantly shorter TCRB CDR3s were found in Type 1 diabetes patients in all four CD4+ subsets.

Antigens for these TCRs are unknown. TCRB transcripts that were expressed got sequenced, as all of the isolated RNA had been reverse transcribed. Sequenced by immunoSEQ multiplex PCR; TCRdb stores in-frame clones only, minus some. The sample yields over 40,000 clones, approximately 62% seen once. Material: Tregs from blood. The source of these receptors is a man aged 25 to 40 with type 1 diabetes. Some clones in this sample may be carry-over from other donors' samples.

This chain links TRBV5-1 with TRBJ2-3, with 9 bases aligning to TRBD2. CDR1 is SGHRS and CDR2 is YFSETQ in the germline V gene. With 4 bases clipped from V and 3 bases from J, the junction kept 6 bases outside the gene matches. The CDR3 covers 15 residues. CDR3 amino acids: CASSLEAGGTDTQYF. The CDR3 DNA reads TGCGCCAGCAGCCTGGAGGCGGGGGGGACAGATACGCAGTATTTT.

This clone came up a few times. V gene TRBV4-2 combines with J gene TRBJ2-1; 12 bases are a match to TRBD1. The length of the CDR3 is 18 residues. CDR1 LGHNA and CDR2 YNFKEQ come from the germline V gene. V shed 3 bases and J 6 bases; nucleotides not matched to a gene: 12. As DNA, the CDR3 is TGTGCCAGCAGCCACTCTGGGGGGGGACAGGGGGCATTCAATGAGCAGTTCTTC. This encodes CASSHSGGGQGAFNEQFF.

This chain connects TRBV2 to TRBJ1-6; 8 positions match TRBD1. The CDR3 has 17 residues. The ends lost 1 base at V and 7 bases at J; junction bases unmatched: 9. CDR1 and CDR2 from the germline V gene are SNHLY and FYNNEI. CDR3 loop: CASSEEGGNRGNSPLHF. DNA of the CDR3: TGTGCCAGCAGTGAAGAAGGGGGGAACAGGGGGAATTCACCCCTCCACTTT.

The chain carries TRBV18 and TRBJ1-2; TRBD1 might be the D (5 bases). The CDR3 sequence is 15 residues long. V was pared by 5 bases and J by 2 bases, with 15 bases between. The germline V gene has CDR1 KGHSH and CDR2 LQKENI. The CDR3 is CASSSPGYWNYGYTF. In DNA, the CDR3 is TGTGCCAGCTCATCGCCAGGGTATTGGAACTATGGCTACACCTTC.

The chain links TRBV19 to TRBJ2-3; TRBD1 is a possible D gene (6 bases). CDR1 is LNHDA and CDR2 is SQIVND in the germline V gene (reference sequence). V was cut by 10 bases and J by 6 bases, with 20 bases left in between. This CDR3 comprises 14 residues. The CDR3 DNA follows: TGTGCCACCGCGGACAGCCCTGATTGGGATACGCAGTATTTT. Amino acids: CATADSPDWDTQYF.

The chain combines TRBV11-2 with TRBJ1-6, with D uncertain. Trimming left V 5 bases short and J 9 bases short, with 14 bases between. The CDR3 sequence is 14 residues long. In germline, CDR1 is SGHAT, CDR2 FQNNGV. The DNA for the CDR3 is TGTGCCAGCAGCATCGGGGTCTCTGGTTCACCCCTCCACTTT. As protein: CASSIGVSGSPLHF. The full variable domain, in which reference TRBV11-2 and TRBJ1-6 provide the parts outside the CDR3, is EAGVAQSPRYKIIEKRQSVAFWCNPISGHATLYWYQQILGQGPKLLIQFQNNGVVDDSQLPKDRFSAERLKGVDSTLKIQPAKLEDSAVYLCASSIGVSGSPLHFGNGTRLTVT.

CDR3 coding DNA: TGTGCCAGCAGAGGACAGGGTAATGAAAAACTGTTTTTT. Translation: CASRGQGNEKLFF. The chain combines TRBV27 with TRBJ1-4; 8 positions match TRBD1. The J segment lost 4 bases and the V segment lost 6 bases, leaving 1 base of the junction unmatched. Germline V gives CDR1 MNHEY, CDR2 SMNVEV (reference sequence). This CDR3 has 13 residues.

Only a few counts were recorded for this clone. This chain uses TRBV10-3 with TRBJ2-7, with 8 bases identical to TRBD1. Germline assignment: CDR1 ENHRY and CDR2 SYGVKD. The CDR3 covers 13 residues. Germline trimming cut 6 bases from V and 2 bases from J; bases unmatched to any gene: 3. The CDR3 protein is CAIRDRDTYEQYF. CDR3 nucleotides: TGTGCCATCAGGGACAGGGATACCTACGAGCAGTACTTC.

The chain combines TRBV5-1 with TRBJ2-4, with 7 bases matching TRBD2. The CDR3 covers 15 residues. V was clipped by 0 bases and J by 1 base; unmatched bases: 1. CDR1 and CDR2 from the germline V gene are SGHRS and YFSETQ. The CDR3: CASSLDGGAKNIQYF. The CDR3 DNA is TGCGCCAGCAGCTTGGACGGGGGGGCCAAAAACATTCAGTACTTC.

V usage is TRBV6-5 and J usage is TRBJ1-2; perhaps TRBD1 as D (6 bases). Deletions cut 4 bases from V and 8 bases from J, with 23 bases between. The CDR3 extends over 16 amino acids. Germline CDR1 reads MNHEY; CDR2 reads SVGAGI. CDR3 residues: CASSLLPGRGAPGYTF. DNA for the CDR3: TGTGCCAGCAGTTTACTCCCGGGACGGGGGGCACCAGGCTACACCTTC.

The table lists this clone with a few counts. CDR3 sequence reads: CASSLALLAGVKETQYF. The CDR3, as DNA: TGTGCCAGCAGCTTAGCCTTACTAGCGGGGGTTAAAGAGACCCAGTACTTC. V and J are TRBV7-8 and TRBJ2-5; 11 nucleotides match TRBD2. The CDR3 loop spans 17 amino acids. Germline V gene data show CDR1 as SGHVS and CDR2 as FQNEAQ. J lost 3 bases, V lost 0 bases, and 6 bases had no gene match.

This chain joins TRBV5-5 and TRBJ2-2; D unresolved. V dropped 2 bases and J dropped 6 bases, with 8 bases sitting between them. There are 13 residues in the CDR3. Germline CDR1 reads SGHKS; CDR2 reads YYEKEE (reference sequence). The CDR3 nucleotides are TGTGCCAGCAGCTTCCAGTCCCCCGGGGAGCTGTTTTTT. Protein product: CASSFQSPGELFF.